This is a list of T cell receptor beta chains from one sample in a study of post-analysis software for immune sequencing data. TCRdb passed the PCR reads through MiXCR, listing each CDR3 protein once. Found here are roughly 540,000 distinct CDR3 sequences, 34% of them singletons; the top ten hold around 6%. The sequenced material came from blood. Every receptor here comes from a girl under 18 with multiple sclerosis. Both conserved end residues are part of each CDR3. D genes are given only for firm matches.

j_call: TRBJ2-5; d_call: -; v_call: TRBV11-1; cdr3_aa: CASSFARQETQYF
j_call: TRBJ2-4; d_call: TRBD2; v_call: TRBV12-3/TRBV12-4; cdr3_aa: CASSPLAGGKNIQYF
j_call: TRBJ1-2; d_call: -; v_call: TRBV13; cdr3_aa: CASSLATSRAYKDYGYTF
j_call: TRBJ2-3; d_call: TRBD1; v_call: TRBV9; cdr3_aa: CASSVGTGRTDTQYF
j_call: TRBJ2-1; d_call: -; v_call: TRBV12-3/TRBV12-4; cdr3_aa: CASRIGTAGSYNEQFF
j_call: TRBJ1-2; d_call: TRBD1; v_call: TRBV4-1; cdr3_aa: CASSFRQGRLDHGYTF
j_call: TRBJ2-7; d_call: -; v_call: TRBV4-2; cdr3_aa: CASSQALGTSYEQYF
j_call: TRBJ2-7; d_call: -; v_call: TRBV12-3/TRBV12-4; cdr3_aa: CASSGGGQGYEQYF
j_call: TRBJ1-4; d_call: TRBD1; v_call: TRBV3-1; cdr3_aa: CASSHGTANEKLFF
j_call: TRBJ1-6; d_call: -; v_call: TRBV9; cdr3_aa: CASSASPFGAASSYNSPLHF
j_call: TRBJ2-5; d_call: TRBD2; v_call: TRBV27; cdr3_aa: CASSTLAGGQETQYF
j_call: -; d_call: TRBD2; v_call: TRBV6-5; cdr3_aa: CASSLTSGRDEQYF
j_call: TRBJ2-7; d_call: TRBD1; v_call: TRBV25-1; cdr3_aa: CASSDSGQGIHEQYF
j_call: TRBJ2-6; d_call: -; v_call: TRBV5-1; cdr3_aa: CASSLDGVLTF
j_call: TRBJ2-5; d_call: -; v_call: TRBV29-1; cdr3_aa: CSVPFVEGGPQGPQYF
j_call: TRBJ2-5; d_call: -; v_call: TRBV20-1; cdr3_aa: CSAAALGAQETQYF
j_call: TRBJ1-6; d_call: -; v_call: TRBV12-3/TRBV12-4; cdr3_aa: CASSSGWTALNSPLHF
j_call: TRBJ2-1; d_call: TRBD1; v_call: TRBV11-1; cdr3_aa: CASSEIKTGAAYNEQFF
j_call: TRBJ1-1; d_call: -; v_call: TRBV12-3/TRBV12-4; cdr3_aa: CASSFRRVPNTEAFF
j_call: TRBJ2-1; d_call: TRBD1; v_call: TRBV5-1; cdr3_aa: CASSQGQGREQFF
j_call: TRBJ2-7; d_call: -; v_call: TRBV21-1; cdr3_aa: CASSRADPYEQYF
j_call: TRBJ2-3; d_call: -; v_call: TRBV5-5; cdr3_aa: CASSLFETESTGTQYF
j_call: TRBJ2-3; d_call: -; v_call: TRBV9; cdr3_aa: CASSVESMGDTDTQYF
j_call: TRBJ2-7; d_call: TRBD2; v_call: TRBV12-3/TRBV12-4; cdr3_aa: CASSPRGGRVSEQYF
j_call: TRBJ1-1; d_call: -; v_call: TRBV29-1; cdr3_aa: CSGQQMNTEAFF
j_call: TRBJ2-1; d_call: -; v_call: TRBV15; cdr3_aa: CATSRVPDNEQFF
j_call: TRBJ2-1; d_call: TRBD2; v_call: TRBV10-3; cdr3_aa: CAISPLGLAVYNEQFF
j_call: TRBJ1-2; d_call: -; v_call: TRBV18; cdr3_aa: CASSPVTDLSGYTF
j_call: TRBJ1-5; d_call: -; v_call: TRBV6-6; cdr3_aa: CASTYSDLPQHF
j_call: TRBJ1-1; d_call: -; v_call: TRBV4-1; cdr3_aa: CASSPNPPMNTEAFF
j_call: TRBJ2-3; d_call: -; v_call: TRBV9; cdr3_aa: CASAGPDTDTQYF
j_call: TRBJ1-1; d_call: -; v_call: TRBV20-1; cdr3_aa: CSAREVAREEAFF
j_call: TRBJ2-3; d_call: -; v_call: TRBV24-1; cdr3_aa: CATSDGAAAPDTDTQYF
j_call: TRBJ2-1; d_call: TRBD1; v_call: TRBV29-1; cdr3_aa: CSANRDRASGNEQFF
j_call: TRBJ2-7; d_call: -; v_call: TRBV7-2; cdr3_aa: CASSPGAQGGEQYF
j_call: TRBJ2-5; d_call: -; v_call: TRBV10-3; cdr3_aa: CAISDPSRGQTQYF
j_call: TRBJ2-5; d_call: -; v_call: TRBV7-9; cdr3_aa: CASSTFPAQETQYF